Below are 3 T cell receptor beta chains sequenced from a single sample in a study of chronic HIV infection and antiretroviral therapy. TCRdb analysed the 5' RACE reads with MiXCR anew, one entry per CDR3 protein. The sample contains 39,000 or so distinct CDR3 sequences, 7% to 10% of which appear only once. Sequenced: peripheral blood. These receptors were obtained from an adult who had HIV and had not received antiretroviral therapy, or was an uninfected healthy control (not recorded which).

The chain carries TRBV2 and TRBJ2-5, with 8 bases aligning to TRBD1. The length of the CDR3 is 14 residues. The junction had 6 bases not matched to a gene; V was cut back by 5 bases and J by 4 bases. Germline-derived CDR1 and CDR2 are SNHLY and FYNNEI. This CDR3 reads CASSRGTGGETQYF. In DNA, the CDR3 is TGTGCCAGCAGTAGGGGGACAGGAGGAGAGACCCAGTACTTC.

This clonotype was observed at least ten times. Here the CDR3 reads CASSLEGRGSEQYF. CDR3 DNA: TGCGCCAGCAGCTTGGAAGGACGGGGATCCGAGCAGTACTTC. This chain links TRBV5-1 with TRBJ2-7; a possible D gene is TRBD2 (5 bases). Per germline, CDR1 SGHRS and CDR2 YFSETQ. Trimming removed 0 bases at V and 6 bases at J, with 13 bases between. The CDR3 spans 14 residues.

This clonotype has at least ten counts. This sequence joins TRBV28 and TRBJ2-7, with 7 bases that match TRBD2. Germline V gene sequence: CDR1 MDHEN, CDR2 SYDVKM. The CDR3 totals 13 residues. The trim removed 6 bases at V and 3 bases at J, leaving 5 bases unmatched. For the CDR3, the DNA is TGTGCCAGCAGCTGGGAGGGGAACTACGAGCAGTACTTC. Translation gives CASSWEGNYEQYF.